The 9 T cell receptor beta chains given below trace back to one sample, sequenced in a study of T cell repertoires in cytomegalovirus infection. TCRdb used MiXCR to reprocess the reads, holding one entry per CDR3 protein. This sample has more than 150,000 distinct CDR3 sequences; 20% to 25% occur once, and the top ten carry 11%. Sequences were obtained from PBMCs. The receptors come from a human donor in good health (CMV status not recorded). Some clones in this sample may be carry-over from other donors' samples.

This clonotype has a handful of counts. This chain connects TRBV28 to TRBJ2-7, with TRBD2 identical over 9 bases. This CDR3 is built from 14 residues. V was clipped by 7 bases and J by 2 bases; unmatched bases: 6. Germline V gives CDR1 MDHEN, CDR2 SYDVKM. CDR3 in amino acids: CASKLAGGPYEQYF. CDR3 coding DNA: TGTGCCAGCAAACTGGCGGGAGGGCCCTACGAGCAGTACTTC. The full variable domain, in which reference TRBV28 and TRBJ2-7 provide the parts outside the CDR3, is DVKVTQSSRYLVKRTGEKVFLECVQDMDHENMFWYRQDPGLGLRLIYFSYDVKMKEKGDIPEGYSVSREKKERFSLILESASTNQTSMYLCASKLAGGPYEQYFGPGTRLTVT.

The chain links TRBV7-9 to TRBJ2-5; D might be TRBD1 or TRBD2, each matching 8 bases. The CDR3 extends over 16 amino acids. V lost 3 bases and J lost 3, with 17 bases in between. Germline V gene data show CDR1 as SEHNR and CDR2 as FQNEAQ (reference sequence). The CDR3 loop is CASSFGQGLGKETQYF. The CDR3 DNA sequence: TGTGCCAGCAGCTTTGGACAGGGACTAGGGAAAGAGACCCAGTACTTC.

The chain couples TRBV12-3 or TRBV12-4 to TRBJ1-1; D is uncertain. V lost 6 bases, J lost 4 bases, and 9 bases lay in between. CDR3 length equals 12 residues. CDR3 sequence reads: CASRTSLTEAFF. The CDR3 region has the DNA TGTGCCAGCAGGACCTCTCTCACTGAAGCTTTCTTT.

J is TRBJ2-7 and V is TRBV6-6; 7 bases fit TRBD1. With V trimmed by 2 bases and J by 2 bases, 6 bases remained unmatched. CDR1 is MNHNY and CDR2 is SVGAGI in the germline V gene (reference sequence). The CDR3 length is 15 residues. CDR3 protein: CASSYPGQATYEQYF. DNA of the CDR3: TGTGCCAGCAGTTACCCTGGACAGGCGACCTACGAGCAGTACTTC.

This clonotype was picked up a small number of times. The chain combines TRBV5-6 with TRBJ1-2; 7 bases map to TRBD1. There are 18 residues in the CDR3. V lost 3 bases, J lost 2 bases, and 16 bases stayed unmatched. Germline CDR1 SGHDT, CDR2 YYEEEE. CDR3 in amino acids: CASSSGQPLRYWNYGYTF. The CDR3 nucleotides are TGTGCCAGCAGCTCGGGACAGCCACTACGGTATTGGAACTATGGCTACACCTTC.

This chain uses TRBV14 with TRBJ2-2; D ambiguous. V was pared by 5 bases and J by 5 bases, with 12 bases between. The CDR3 length is 14 residues. In germline, CDR1 is SGHDN, CDR2 FVKESK. In nucleotides, the CDR3 is TGTGCCAGCAGCAATCTCCTGGTAACCGGGGAGCTGTTTTTT. This sequence encodes CASSNLLVTGELFF.

The gene calls are TRBV4-1 and TRBJ2-7; TRBD2 matches 7 bases. Germline loops: CDR1 MGHRA, CDR2 YSYEKL. V was clipped by 1 base and J by 6 bases; unmatched bases: 6. The CDR3 has 14 residues. The CDR3 region is CASSQGDYGPEQYF. The CDR3 nucleotides read TGCGCCAGCAGCCAAGGGGACTATGGACCCGAGCAGTACTTC.

This clonotype was found a few times. This chain connects TRBV28 to TRBJ2-7; D might be TRBD2 (6 bases). There are 15 residues in the CDR3. Trimming stripped 3 bases from V and 2 bases from J, with 14 bases between. Germline V gives CDR1 MDHEN, CDR2 SYDVKM. Here the CDR3 DNA reads TGTGCCAGCAGTTTTCCTGGGCGGGACCCCTACGAGCAGTACTTC. This gives the protein CASSFPGRDPYEQYF.

The V call is TRBV4-2, the J call TRBJ1-2; 8 nucleotides align to TRBD1. The CDR3 runs 14 residues. Germline V CDR1 and CDR2: LGHNA, YNFKEQ. J was trimmed by 8 bases and V by 4 bases; bases with no gene match: 9. The CDR3 coding sequence is TGTGCCAGCAGCCGGGACAGGTTAACGGAGGGCTACACCTTC. It yields the protein CASSRDRLTEGYTF.